These 16 T cell receptor beta chains originate from one sample sequenced in a study of blood T cell repertoires in COVID-19 (dated by TCRdb to the early 2020s). The library was made by the immunoSEQ multiplex PCR assay. As stored in TCRdb, this immuneACCESS dataset retains in-frame rearrangements with V and J assigned. A fraction of the clones does not appear; measured against another copy, unresolved V genes explain less than half of the discrepancy, and the remainder lacks a known reason. The sample records roughly 250,000 clones, approximately 85% of which are singletons. The ten top clones hold about 1.9% of the sample. Sequenced: PBMCs or T cells enriched from blood (not recorded which). All receptors derive from a woman aged 50 to 65 who had recovered from COVID-19.

CDR3 sequence (DNA): TGTGCCTGGAGCACAGGGTCTGGGGCCAACGTCCTGACTTTC. Its protein is CAWSTGSGANVLTF. The rearrangement links TRBV30 to TRBJ2-6; TRBD1 is a possible D gene (6 bases). Trimming took off 3 bases at V and 1 base at J, with 7 bases between the two ends. The CDR3 totals 14 residues. The germline V gene encodes CDR1 GTSNPN and CDR2 SVGIG (reference sequence).

This clone was observed once. This chain links TRBV11-2 with TRBJ2-7, with 8 bases that match TRBD2. V lost 5 bases, J lost 6 bases, and 6 bases stayed unmatched. The CDR3 is made up of 13 amino acids. CDR1 and CDR2 from the germline V gene are SGHAT and FQNNGV. In DNA, the CDR3 is TGTGCCAGCAGCCTTAGCGGGAAGTTCGAGCAGTACTTC. Its protein product is CASSLSGKFEQYF.

The gene calls are TRBV11-2 and TRBJ2-7; D is possibly TRBD1 (6 bases). Between the trimmed V and J ends, which lost 1 base and 0 bases, there was a span of 13 bases. From germline, CDR1 is SGHAT and CDR2 FQNNGV. CDR3 length equals 16 residues. The CDR3 protein is CASSLVHRDNSYEQYF. The CDR3 DNA sequence: TGTGCCAGCAGCTTAGTCCACCGGGACAACTCCTACGAGCAGTACTTC.

This chain connects TRBV6-5 to TRBJ2-7; D may be TRBD1 (6 bases). The V gene's germline CDR1 is MNHEY and CDR2 SVGAGI. V lost 6 bases, J lost 4 bases, and 13 bases lay in between. This CDR3 is 13 amino acids long. The CDR3 spells CASSFDRFYEQYF. In DNA, the CDR3 is TGTGCCAGCAGCTTCGACAGGTTTTACGAGCAGTACTTC.

The V call is TRBV25-1, the J call TRBJ1-6, with D perhaps matching TRBD1 (5 bases). The CDR3 runs 13 residues. Trimming removed 8 bases at V and 5 bases at J, with 10 bases between. Per the germline V gene, CDR1 is MGHDK and CDR2 is SYGVNS. In DNA form, the CDR3 reads TGTGCCAGCGCGAAGGGGAATAATTCACCCCTCCACTTT. Translating gives CASAKGNNSPLHF.

The gene calls are TRBV27 and TRBJ2-6; 7 nucleotides match TRBD1. J gave up 2 bases and V 8 bases, and 0 bases lay outside the gene matches. Germline V gene sequence: CDR1 MNHEY, CDR2 SMNVEV (reference sequence). This CDR3 is built from 13 residues. The CDR3 DNA sequence: TGTGCCAGCCAGGGGGCTGGGGCCAACGTCCTGACTTTC. Translated, it gives CASQGAGANVLTF.

The gene calls are TRBV7-2 and TRBJ1-5; 8 bases match TRBD1. From germline, CDR1 is SGHTA and CDR2 FQGNSA. Trimming took 1 base from V and 8 from J; bases not matched to a gene: 10. The CDR3 totals 16 residues. CDR3 protein: CASSLGSSGGLEPQHF. The CDR3 DNA reads as TGTGCCAGCAGCTTAGGTAGTTCAGGGGGCTTAGAGCCCCAGCATTTT.

The chain is built from TRBV15 and TRBJ2-3, with 7 bases aligning to TRBD2. Germline V gene lookup returns CDR1 LNHNV and CDR2 YYDKDF (reference sequence). The CDR3 has 15 amino acids. After removal of 5 bases from V and 4 bases from J, the junction contained 9 bases not matched to a gene. The CDR3, as DNA: TGTGCCACCAGCGCCCGACTAGCTGGGGCAGATACGCAGTATTTT. This gives the protein CATSARLAGADTQYF.

The J gene is TRBJ2-1, the V gene TRBV5-1; weak D call: TRBD1 (5 bases). The CDR3 has 16 residues. The germline gives CDR1 SGHRS, CDR2 YFSETQ. With 0 bases removed from V and 0 bases from J, the gap between germline ends came to 10 bases. CDR3 loop: CASSLAPQGSYNEQFF. DNA of the CDR3: TGCGCCAGCAGCTTGGCGCCCCAGGGCTCCTACAATGAGCAGTTCTTC.

V and J are TRBV7-9 and TRBJ1-4; D might be TRBD1 (5 bases). CDR3 length: 15 amino acids. Germline loops: CDR1 SEHNR, CDR2 FQNEAQ (reference sequence). V was pared by 1 base and J by 8 bases, with 14 bases between. The CDR3 region is CASSLEVRVGEKLFF. CDR3 sequence (DNA): TGTGCCAGCAGCTTAGAGGTCAGGGTTGGCGAAAAACTGTTTTTT.

The rearrangement joins TRBV7-8 to TRBJ2-7; possible D gene TRBD1, 5 bases. Between the trimmed V and J ends, which lost 0 bases and 9 bases, there was a span of 18 bases. Germline assignment: CDR1 SGHVS and CDR2 FQNEAQ. The CDR3 loop spans 15 amino acids. Here the CDR3 reads CASSLAQVVLYVQYF. The CDR3 DNA reads as TGTGCCAGCAGCTTAGCACAGGTCGTCTTGTATGTGCAGTACTTC.

V is TRBV4-1 and J is TRBJ2-7; 14 bases map to TRBD2. Trimming cost V 4 bases and J 4 bases; bases outside gene matches: 9. CDR3 length: 17 amino acids. Per germline, CDR1 MGHRA and CDR2 YSYEKL. This CDR3 reads CASSPYPGTSGSYEQYF. As DNA, the CDR3 is TGCGCCAGCAGCCCCTACCCCGGGACTAGCGGGAGTTACGAGCAGTACTTC.

The chain has TRBV5-1 and TRBJ2-7; 8 nucleotides match TRBD2. Germline V gives CDR1 SGHRS, CDR2 YFSETQ. With 3 bases clipped from V and 3 bases from J, the junction kept 2 bases outside the gene matches. The CDR3 runs 13 residues. The CDR3 region is CASSYTSGYEQYF. The CDR3 DNA reads TGCGCCAGCAGCTACACTAGCGGCTACGAGCAGTACTTC.

This chain uses TRBV2 with TRBJ1-4, with TRBD1 matching 8 bases. V lost 5 bases to trimming and J lost 4 bases; unmatched junction nucleotides: 6. CDR1 and CDR2 from the germline V gene are SNHLY and FYNNEI. CDR3 size: 15 residues. CDR3 DNA sequence: TGTGCCAGCAGTTCGGGACAGGTTATTAATGAAAAACTGTTTTTT. Encoded protein: CASSSGQVINEKLFF.

V is TRBV6-1 and J is TRBJ1-1; 9 nucleotides align to TRBD1. The CDR3 extends over 15 amino acids. With 2 bases clipped from V and 11 bases from J, the junction kept 12 bases outside the gene matches. CDR1 is MNHNS and CDR2 is SASEGT in the germline V gene. Here the CDR3 reads CASSEISRTGAKAFF. The CDR3 DNA sequence: TGTGCCAGCAGTGAAATATCCAGGACAGGGGCGAAGGCTTTCTTT.

This clone was recorded once. The chain uses TRBV28 and TRBJ1-2; D is uncertain. The CDR3 covers 13 residues. Germline V gives CDR1 MDHEN, CDR2 SYDVKM. Trimming took off 1 base at V and 2 bases at J, with 5 bases between the two ends. CDR3 nucleotides: TGTGCCAGCAGTTTATCCGTAAACTATGGCTACACCTTC. Translated, it gives CASSLSVNYGYTF.